This T cell receptor beta chain was profiled in a study of T cells in Graves' hyperthyroidism and ophthalmopathy. The study left out patients who had uncontrolled infection, other autoimmune disease, pregnancy or lactation. Together with thyroid ultrasound, orbital computed tomography, serum thyroxine and TRAb, clinical symptoms were used for diagnoses. In its sample, this clonotype was seen many times. RNA transcripts were the template for amplifying TCR beta CDR3 regions. RT-PCR in the first round (using the HTBI primer set) targeted the TCR CDR3. One entry per CDR3 protein results from TCRdb running MiXCR on the multiplex PCR reads. The repertoire holds 200,000 to 250,000 distinct CDR3 sequences, with 17% as singletons. The TCR sequence derives from a man in his fifties or sixties with Graves' hyperthyroidism. The sequenced material came from blood.

The CDR3 loop reads CASSPGATYNEQFF. CDR3 bases: TGTGCCAGCAGCCCGGGGGCTACCTACAATGAGCAGTTCTTC. This rearrangement joins TRBV9 to TRBJ2-1; either TRBD1 or TRBD2 may fit D (6 bases each). Germline V CDR1 and CDR2: SGDLS, YYNGEE. Trimming took 4 bases from V and 2 from J, leaving 10 bases between them. This CDR3 spans 14 amino acids.